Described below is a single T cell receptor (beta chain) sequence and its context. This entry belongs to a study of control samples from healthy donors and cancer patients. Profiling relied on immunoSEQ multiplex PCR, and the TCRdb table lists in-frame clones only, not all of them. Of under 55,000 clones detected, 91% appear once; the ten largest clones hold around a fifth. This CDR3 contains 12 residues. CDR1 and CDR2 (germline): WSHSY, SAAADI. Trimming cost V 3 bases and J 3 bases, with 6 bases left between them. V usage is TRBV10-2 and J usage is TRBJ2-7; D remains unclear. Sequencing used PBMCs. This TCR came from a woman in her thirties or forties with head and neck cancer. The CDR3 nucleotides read TGCGCCAGCAGTGATAAGGGCTACGAGCAGTACTTC. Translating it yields CASSDKGYEQYF.